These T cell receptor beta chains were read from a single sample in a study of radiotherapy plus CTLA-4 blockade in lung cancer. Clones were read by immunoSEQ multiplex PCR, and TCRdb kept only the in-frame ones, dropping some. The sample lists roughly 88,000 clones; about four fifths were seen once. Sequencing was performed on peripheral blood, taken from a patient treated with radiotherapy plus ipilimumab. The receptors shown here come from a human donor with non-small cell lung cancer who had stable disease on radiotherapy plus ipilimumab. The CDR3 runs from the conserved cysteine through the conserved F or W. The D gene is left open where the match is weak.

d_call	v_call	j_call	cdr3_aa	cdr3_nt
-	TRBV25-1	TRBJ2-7	CATGRTGSYEQYF	TGTGCCACCGGGAGGACAGGCTCCTACGAGCAGTACTTC
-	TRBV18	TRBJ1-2	CASSPANPGPENYGYTF	TGTGCCAGCTCACCCGCAAATCCGGGACCTGAAAACTATGGCTACACCTTC
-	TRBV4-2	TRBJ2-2	CASSQATGELFF	TGTGCCAGCAGCCAAGCCACCGGGGAGCTGTTTTTT
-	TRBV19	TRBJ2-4	CASSLYIAKNIQYF	TGTGCCAGTAGTTTGTATATAGCCAAAAACATTCAGTACTTC
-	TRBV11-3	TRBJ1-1	CASSTGNSPGTEAFF	TGTGCCAGCAGCACCGGGAACTCACCGGGCACTGAAGCTTTCTTT
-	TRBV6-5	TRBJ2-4	CASRAPTGRVNIQYF	TGTGCCAGCAGAGCACCGACAGGGAGGGTGAACATTCAGTACTTC
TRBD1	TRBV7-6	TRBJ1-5	CASSPWDRRNQPQHF	TGTGCCAGCAGCCCCTGGGACAGGCGCAATCAGCCCCAGCATTTT
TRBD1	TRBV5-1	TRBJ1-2	CASSLGWTGGEGYTF	TGCGCCAGCAGCTTGGGCTGGACAGGGGGCGAAGGCTACACCTTC
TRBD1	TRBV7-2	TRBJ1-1	CASSPRDRAPNTEAFF	TGTGCCAGCAGCCCCCGGGACAGGGCCCCGAACACTGAAGCTTTCTTT
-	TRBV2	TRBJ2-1	CASSPRGAVEQFF	TGTGCCAGCAGCCCCCGGGGAGCTGTTGAGCAGTTCTTC
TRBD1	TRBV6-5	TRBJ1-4	CASSPRDSYEKLFF	TGTGCCAGCAGCCCGCGGGACAGCTACGAAAAACTGTTTTTT
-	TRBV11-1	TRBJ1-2	CASSSQRMGVPTF	TGTGCCAGCAGCTCCCAACGTATGGGGGTCCCCACCTTC
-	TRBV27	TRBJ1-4	CASSLLPGASNEKLFF	TGTGCCAGCAGTCTCCTACCGGGGGCTTCTAATGAAAAACTGTTTTTT